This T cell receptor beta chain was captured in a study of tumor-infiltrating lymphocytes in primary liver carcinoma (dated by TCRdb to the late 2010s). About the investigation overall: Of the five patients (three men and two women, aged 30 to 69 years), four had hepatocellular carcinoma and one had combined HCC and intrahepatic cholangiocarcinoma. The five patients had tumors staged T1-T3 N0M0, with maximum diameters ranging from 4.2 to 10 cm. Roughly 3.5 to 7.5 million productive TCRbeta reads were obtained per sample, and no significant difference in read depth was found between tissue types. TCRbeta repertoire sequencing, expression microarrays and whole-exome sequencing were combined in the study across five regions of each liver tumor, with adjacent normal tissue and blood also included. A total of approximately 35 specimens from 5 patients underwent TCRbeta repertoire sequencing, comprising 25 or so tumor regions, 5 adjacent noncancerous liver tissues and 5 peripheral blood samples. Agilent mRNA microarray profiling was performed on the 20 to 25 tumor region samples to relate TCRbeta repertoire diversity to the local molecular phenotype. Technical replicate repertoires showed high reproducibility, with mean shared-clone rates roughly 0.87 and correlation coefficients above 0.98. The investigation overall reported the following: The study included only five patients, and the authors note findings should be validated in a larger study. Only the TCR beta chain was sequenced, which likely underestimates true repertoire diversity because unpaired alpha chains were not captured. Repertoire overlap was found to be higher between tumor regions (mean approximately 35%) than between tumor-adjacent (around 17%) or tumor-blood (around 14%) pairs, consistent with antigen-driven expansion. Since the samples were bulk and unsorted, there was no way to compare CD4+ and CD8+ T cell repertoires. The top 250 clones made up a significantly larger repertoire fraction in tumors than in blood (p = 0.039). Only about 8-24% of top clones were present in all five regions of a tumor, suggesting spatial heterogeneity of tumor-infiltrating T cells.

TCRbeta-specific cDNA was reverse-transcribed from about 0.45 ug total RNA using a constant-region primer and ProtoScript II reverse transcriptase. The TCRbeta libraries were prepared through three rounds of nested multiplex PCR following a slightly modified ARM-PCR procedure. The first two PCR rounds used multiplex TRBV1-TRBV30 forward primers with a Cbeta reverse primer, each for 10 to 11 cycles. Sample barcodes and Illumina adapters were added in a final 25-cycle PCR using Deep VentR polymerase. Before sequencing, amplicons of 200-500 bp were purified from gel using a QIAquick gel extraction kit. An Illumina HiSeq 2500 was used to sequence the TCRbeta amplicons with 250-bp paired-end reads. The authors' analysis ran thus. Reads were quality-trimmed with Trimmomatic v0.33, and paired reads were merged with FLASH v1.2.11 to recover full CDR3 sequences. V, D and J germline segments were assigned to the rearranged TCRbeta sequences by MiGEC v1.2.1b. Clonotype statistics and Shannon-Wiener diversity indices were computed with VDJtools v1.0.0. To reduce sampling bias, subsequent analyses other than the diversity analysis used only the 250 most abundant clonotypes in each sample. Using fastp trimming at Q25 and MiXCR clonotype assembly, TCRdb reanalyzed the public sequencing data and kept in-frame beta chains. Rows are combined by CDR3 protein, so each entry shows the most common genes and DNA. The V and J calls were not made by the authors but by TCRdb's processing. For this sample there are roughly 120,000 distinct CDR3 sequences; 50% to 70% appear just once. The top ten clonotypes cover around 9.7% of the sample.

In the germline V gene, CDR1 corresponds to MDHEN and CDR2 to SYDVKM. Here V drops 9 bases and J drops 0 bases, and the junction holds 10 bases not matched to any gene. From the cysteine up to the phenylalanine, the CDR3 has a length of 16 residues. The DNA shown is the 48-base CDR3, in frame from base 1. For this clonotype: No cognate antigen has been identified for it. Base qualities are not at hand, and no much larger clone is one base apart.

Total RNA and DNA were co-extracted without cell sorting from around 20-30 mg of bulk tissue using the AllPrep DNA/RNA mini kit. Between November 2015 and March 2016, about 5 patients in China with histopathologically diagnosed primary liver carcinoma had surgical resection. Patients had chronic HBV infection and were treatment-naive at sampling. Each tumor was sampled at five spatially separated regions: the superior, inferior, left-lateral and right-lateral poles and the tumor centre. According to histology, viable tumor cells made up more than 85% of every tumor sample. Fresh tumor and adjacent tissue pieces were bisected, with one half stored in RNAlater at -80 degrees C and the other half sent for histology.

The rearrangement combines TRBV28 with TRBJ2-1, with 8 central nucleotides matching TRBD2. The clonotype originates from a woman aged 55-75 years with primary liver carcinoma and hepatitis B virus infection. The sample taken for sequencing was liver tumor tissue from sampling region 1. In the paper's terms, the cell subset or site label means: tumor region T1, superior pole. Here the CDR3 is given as CASLSAGVSSYNEQFF. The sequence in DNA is TGTGCCAGTCTATCAGCGGGGGTTAGCTCCTACAATGAGCAGTTCTTC.